The present T cell receptor (beta chain) was sequenced within a study of blood T cell repertoires in COVID-19. As originally analysed: Quantification of nucleated cells was approximated via reference gene primer amplification. The protocol was immunoSEQ multiplex PCR, while the TCRdb copy is restricted to in-frame clones and leaves out a portion. That table gives V, J and clone size, and the DNA gave D and trimming. The repertoire holds 110,000 or so clones, approximately 80% seen once, with about 8.5% in the top ten. Trimming took 4 bases from V and 7 from J; bases not matched to a gene: 9. Germline CDR1 reads SGHRS; CDR2 reads YFSETQ. The CDR3 spans 14 residues.

V gene TRBV5-1 combines with J gene TRBJ2-7; 9 bases line up with TRBD1. The sample taken for sequencing was peripheral blood. The receptor comes from a woman in her thirties or forties with acute or convalescent COVID-19. The CDR3 coding sequence is TGCGCCAGCAGCGGACGGACAGGGGTGGGTGAGCAGTACTTC. It yields the protein CASSGRTGVGEQYF.